This T cell receptor (beta chain) was documented in a study of regulatory T cells in long-lasting Graves disease (dated by TCRdb to about 2021). For the study in its entirety: Persistent Graves' disease meant more than 5 years of antithyroid drug treatment with TSH receptor autoantibodies that stayed positive. Persistent Graves' disease patients were compared with newly diagnosed Graves' disease patients by peripheral blood TCR sequencing and RNA sequencing. The study was conducted in China and was registered as a clinical trial. Antithyroid drugs had been taken for roughly 10 years on average by persistent Graves' disease patients in the clinical cohort. TCR sequencing covered some 13 persistent and roughly 20 newly diagnosed Graves' disease patients, some 35 samples in total.

The time point label, as the study defines it: persistent/refractory GD, antithyroid drugs over 5 years with positive TRAb. For both TCR sequencing and RNA sequencing, RNA was extracted from PBMCs in TRIzol. Graves' disease was diagnosed according to American Thyroid Association guidelines. Patients were recruited from an endocrinology department in Xi'an, China. Each patient gave 8.5 to 9.5 milliliters of peripheral blood, collected in an EDTA anticoagulant tube. PBMCs were isolated by Ficoll Paque Plus density gradient separation without further T cell sorting. RNA quality was checked with an Agilent 2100 Bioanalyzer and agarose gel, and concentration with a NanoDrop 2000. General study outcomes and caveats: As a limitation, the authors acknowledged that the small sample size may reduce accuracy. Persistent patients shared more public clonotypes among themselves (around 2,800) than newly diagnosed patients did (more than 950). Sequencing and analysis were restricted to the TCR beta chain. TRBV28, TRBJ1-2 and TRBJ2-5 were preferentially used in persistent disease, while TRBV20-1 and TRBJ2-1 were favored in newly diagnosed disease. Compared with newly diagnosed patients, patients with persistent Graves' disease had lower TCR Shannon entropy and fewer highly expanded clones, which suggests clonal expansion. Only peripheral blood was studied, because thyroid tissue, the primary lesion, was inaccessible.

Deletion took 1 base off V and 2 bases off J, with a span of 10 bases between the germline ends. The germline V gene (reference sequence) provides CDR1 GTSNPN and CDR2 SVGIG. The CDR3 starts with the cysteine, ends with the phenylalanine, and has 14 residues. This entry keeps only the CDR3 DNA: 42 bases, framed from base 1. Library creation used multiplex PCR. These reads were obtained on an Illumina HiSeq 4000. To build TCR beta libraries, CDR3 regions were amplified by Arm-PCR using iRepertoire HTBI primers. PCR products were gel purified before sequencing. The paper's data handling went like this. A total of 62 TRBV and 14 TRBJ segments were identified across samples and were used for gene usage analysis of CDR3 amino acid clonotypes. Filtered high-quality paired reads were merged into contigs using COPE and FqMerger. BLAST was used to align contigs to the IMGT TRBV, TRBD and TRBJ reference genes, and CDR3 was defined following IMGT. Highly expanded clones were defined as clonotypes with a frequency above 0.1%. Shannon entropy was used to measure repertoire diversity, and the Gini coefficient was used to measure V-J evenness. Clonotypes shared by more than one individual were considered public. In TCRdb, the public reads were trimmed at Q25 with fastp and aligned with MiXCR, with productive beta chains retained. Rows are combined by CDR3 protein, so each entry shows the most common genes and DNA. These V and J calls derive from TCRdb rather than the authors' analysis. Counted in this sample were 300,000 to 350,000 distinct CDR3 sequences; around a fifth of them appeared once. The ten biggest clones cover less than 30% of the sample.

A few counts support this clonotype. The clone's antigen remains unknown. No per-base quality is available; no much larger clone lies one base away. Recombination connected TRBV30 to TRBJ2-3; the best D guess is TRBD2, with 5 bases matching. This TCR was sampled from a female donor with Graves disease. The sequences come from peripheral blood mononuclear cells (PBMCs), collected when the disease was refractory, from a patient treated with antithyroid drugs. The DNA sequence reads TGTGCCTGGAGTGGTGGGAGTCCCACAGATACGCAGTATTTT. This gives the protein CAWSGGSPTDTQYF.